One sample yielded the 10 T cell receptor beta chains listed below, sequenced in a study of blood T cell repertoires in COVID-19. The table came from immunoSEQ multiplex PCR; TCRdb's copy has only in-frame clones and leaves some out. Of approximately 190,000 clones in the sample, around 80% were seen once. Material: peripheral blood. These TCRs come from a human donor with acute or convalescent COVID-19. The donor label of this sample is uncertain.

The rearrangement joins TRBV5-4 to TRBJ2-6; 8 bases match TRBD2. This CDR3 comprises 17 residues. After removal of 4 bases from V and 1 base from J, the junction contained 7 bases not matched to a gene. Germline-derived CDR1 and CDR2 are SGHNT and YYREEE (reference sequence). CDR3 in DNA: TGTGCCAGCAGCCCTGTAGCGGGACCGTCTGGGGCCAACGTCCTGACTTTC. This codes for CASSPVAGPSGANVLTF. Drawing the rest from reference TRBV5-4 and TRBJ2-6, the complete variable domain is ETGVTQSPTHLIKTRGQQVTLRCSSQSGHNTVSWYQQALGQGPQFIFQYYREEENGRGNFPPRFSGLQFPNYSSELNVNALELDDSALYLCASSPVAGPSGANVLTFGAGSRLTVL.

V is TRBV29-1 and J is TRBJ2-7; TRBD1 might be the D (6 bases). CDR1 is SQVTM and CDR2 is ANQGSEA in the germline V gene. There are 13 residues in the CDR3. V dropped 8 bases and J dropped 6 bases, with 20 bases sitting between them. The CDR3 here is CSITGQKGPEQYF. The CDR3, as DNA: TGCAGCATAACGGGACAAAAGGGGCCCGAGCAGTACTTC.

The chain couples TRBV7-2 to TRBJ2-3, with 8 positions matching TRBD2. This CDR3 has 16 amino acids. V shed 3 bases, J shed 0 bases, and the junction held 5 bases outside the gene matches. Germline lookup yields CDR1 SGHTA and CDR2 FQGNSA. The CDR3 bases are TGTGCCAGCAGCTTTGGGACTAGACTTAGCACAGATACGCAGTATTTT. This sequence encodes CASSFGTRLSTDTQYF. The full variable domain, its missing parts supplied by reference TRBV7-2 and TRBJ2-3, is GAGVSQSPSNKVTEKGKDVELRCDPISGHTALYWYRQSLGQGLEFLIYFQGNSAPDKSGLPSDRFSAERTGGSVSTLTIQRTQQEDSAVYLCASSFGTRLSTDTQYFGPGTRLTVL.

V gene TRBV5-1 combines with J gene TRBJ2-2, with D tentatively TRBD2 (6 bases). Trimming cost V 2 bases and J 7 bases, with 12 bases left between them. This CDR3 contains 14 residues. Per the germline V gene, CDR1 is SGHRS and CDR2 is YFSETQ. The chain's CDR3 is CASSFETSDGELFF. For the CDR3, the DNA is TGCGCCAGCAGCTTTGAGACTAGTGACGGGGAGCTGTTTTTT.

V gene TRBV2 combines with J gene TRBJ2-3, with TRBD1 identical over 10 bases. Losses at the gene ends were 6 bases for V and 3 bases for J; bases not matched to a gene: 12. This CDR3 comprises 17 residues. Germline CDR1 reads SNHLY; CDR2 reads FYNNEI. CDR3 DNA: TGTGCCAGCAGCTACGACAGGGGGCGGGGGTGGACAGATACGCAGTATTTT. Amino acid sequence: CASSYDRGRGWTDTQYF.

This clone was observed a few times. J is TRBJ1-5 and V is TRBV30, with 10 bases that match TRBD1. Trimming removed 7 bases from V and 6 bases from J; junction bases left unmatched: 6. The CDR3 spans 13 residues. Germline V gene sequence: CDR1 GTSNPN, CDR2 SVGIG (reference sequence). CDR3 sequence reads: CASRTGGSQPQHF. For the CDR3, the DNA is TGTGCCTCCCGGACAGGGGGAAGTCAGCCCCAGCATTTT. Using reference TRBV30 and TRBJ1-5 for the parts outside the CDR3, the full variable domain is SQTIHQWPATLVQPVGSPLSLECTVEGTSNPNLYWYRQAAGRGLQLLFYSVGIGQISSEVPQNLSASRPQDRQFILSSKKLLLSDSGFYLCASRTGGSQPQHFGDGTRLSIL.

There are a few counts of this clone. V gene TRBV5-4 combines with J gene TRBJ2-5, with 8 bases lining up with TRBD2. Unmatched junction bases numbered 7, after V lost 2 bases and J lost 7 bases. Germline V gives CDR1 SGHNT, CDR2 YYREEE (reference sequence). The CDR3 consists of 14 residues. CDR3 in amino acids: CASSFGLREGTQYF. CDR3 DNA: TGTGCCAGCAGCTTCGGGCTCCGGGAGGGGACCCAGTACTTC.

The rearrangement uses TRBV6-5 and TRBJ2-5; 11 bases map to TRBD2. Germline V gene lookup returns CDR1 MNHEY and CDR2 SVGAGI. The ends lost 5 bases at V and 4 bases at J; junction bases unmatched: 6. The CDR3 length is 15 residues. CDR3 sequence reads: CASSPGLAGGETQYF. The CDR3 DNA is TGTGCCAGCAGTCCCGGACTAGCGGGTGGAGAGACCCAGTACTTC.

This clone was seen more than once but under ten times. The rearrangement joins TRBV6-1 to TRBJ2-7; 13 positions agree with TRBD2. Trimming took 2 bases from V and 6 from J; bases not matched to a gene: 1. The CDR3 covers 14 residues. Per germline, CDR1 MNHNS and CDR2 SASEGT. CDR3 DNA sequence: TGTGCCAGCAGTGAAAGGACTAGCGGGGGCGAGCAGTACTTC. It encodes CASSERTSGGEQYF.

This chain uses TRBV6-5 with TRBJ2-1; 9 positions agree with TRBD1. The CDR3 has 15 amino acids. The germline gives CDR1 MNHEY, CDR2 SVGAGI. Losses at the gene ends were 5 bases for V and 6 bases for J; bases not matched to a gene: 8. The CDR3 is CASSTGTGSGNEQFF. The CDR3 region has the DNA TGTGCCAGCAGTACTGGGACAGGGAGCGGCAATGAGCAGTTCTTC.